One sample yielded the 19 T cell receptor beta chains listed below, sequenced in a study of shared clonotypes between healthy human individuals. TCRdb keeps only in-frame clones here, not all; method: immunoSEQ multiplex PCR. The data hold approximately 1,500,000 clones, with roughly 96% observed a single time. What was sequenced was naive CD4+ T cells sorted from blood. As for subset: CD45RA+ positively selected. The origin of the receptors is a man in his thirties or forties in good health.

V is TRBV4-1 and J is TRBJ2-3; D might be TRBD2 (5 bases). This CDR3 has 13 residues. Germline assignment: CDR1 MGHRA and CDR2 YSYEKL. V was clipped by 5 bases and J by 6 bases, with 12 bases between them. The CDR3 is CASSDGIMDTQYF. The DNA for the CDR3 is TGCGCCAGCAGCGACGGGATCATGGATACGCAGTATTTT.

CDR3 in amino acids: CASRYSYEQYF. For the CDR3, the DNA is TGTGCCAGCAGGTACTCCTACGAGCAGTACTTC. The J gene is TRBJ2-7, the V gene TRBV2; D remains unclear. Germline V gene data show CDR1 as SNHLY and CDR2 as FYNNEI. With 6 bases removed from V and 0 bases from J, the gap between germline ends came to 3 bases. CDR3 size: 11 residues. The variable domain in full, with the rest retrieved from reference TRBV2 and TRBJ2-7, is EPEVTQTPSHQVTQMGQEVILRCVPISNHLYFYWYRQILGQKVEFLVSFYNNEISEKSEIFDDQFSVERPDGSNFTLKIRSTKLEDSAMYFCASRYSYEQYFGPGTRLTVT.

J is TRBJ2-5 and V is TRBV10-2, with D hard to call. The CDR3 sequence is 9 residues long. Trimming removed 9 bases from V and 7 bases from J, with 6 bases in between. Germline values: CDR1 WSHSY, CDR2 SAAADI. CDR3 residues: CARTGTQYF. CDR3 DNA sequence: TGCGCCAGGACCGGGACCCAGTACTTC.

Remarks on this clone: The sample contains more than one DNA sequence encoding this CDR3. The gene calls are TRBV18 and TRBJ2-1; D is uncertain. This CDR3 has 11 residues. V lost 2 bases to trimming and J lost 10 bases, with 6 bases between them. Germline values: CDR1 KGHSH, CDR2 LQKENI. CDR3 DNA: TGTGCCAGCTCACCAGTAGACGAGCAGTTCTTC. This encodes CASSPVDEQFF.

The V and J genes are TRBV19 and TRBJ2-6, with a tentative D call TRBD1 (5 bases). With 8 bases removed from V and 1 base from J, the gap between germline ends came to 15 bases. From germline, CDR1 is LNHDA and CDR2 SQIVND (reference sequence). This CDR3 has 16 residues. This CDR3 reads CASGSPRASGANVLTF. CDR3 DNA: TGTGCCAGTGGATCGCCCAGGGCTTCTGGGGCCAACGTCCTGACTTTC. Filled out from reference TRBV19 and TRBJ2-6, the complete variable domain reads DGGITQSPKYLFRKEGQNVTLSCEQNLNHDAMYWYRQDPGQGLRLIYYSQIVNDFQKGDIAEGYSVSREKKESFPLTVTSAQKNPTAFYLCASGSPRASGANVLTFGAGSRLTVL.

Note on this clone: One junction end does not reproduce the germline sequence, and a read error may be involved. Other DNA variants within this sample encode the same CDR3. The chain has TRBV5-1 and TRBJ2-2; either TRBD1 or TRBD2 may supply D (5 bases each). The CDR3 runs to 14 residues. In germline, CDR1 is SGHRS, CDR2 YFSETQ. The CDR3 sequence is CASSLGPDTGELFF. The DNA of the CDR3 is TGCGCCAGCAGTTTGGGACCTGACACCGGGGAGCTGTTTTTT.

The CDR3 loop reads CASSATGNTGELFF. The CDR3 bases are TGTGCCAGCAGTGCGACTGGGAATACCGGGGAGCTGTTTTTT. The V call is TRBV6-1, the J call TRBJ2-2; D is unclear. The CDR3 loop spans 14 amino acids. With 4 bases removed from V and 5 bases from J, the gap between germline ends came to 11 bases. CDR1 is MNHNS and CDR2 is SASEGT in the germline V gene.

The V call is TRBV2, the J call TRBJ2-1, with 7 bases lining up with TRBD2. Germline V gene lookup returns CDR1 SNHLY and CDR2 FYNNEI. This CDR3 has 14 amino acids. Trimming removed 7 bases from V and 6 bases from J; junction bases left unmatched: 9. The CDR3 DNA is TGTGCCAGCATTGGGACTACCCTGAGCAATGAGCAGTTCTTC. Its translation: CASIGTTLSNEQFF.

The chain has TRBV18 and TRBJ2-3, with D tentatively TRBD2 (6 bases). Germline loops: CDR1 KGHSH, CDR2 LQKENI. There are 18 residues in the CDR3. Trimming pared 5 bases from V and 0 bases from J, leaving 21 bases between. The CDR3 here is CASSVQRAPESSTDTQYF. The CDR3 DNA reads TGTGCCAGCTCAGTACAGCGGGCTCCGGAATCTAGCACAGATACGCAGTATTTT.

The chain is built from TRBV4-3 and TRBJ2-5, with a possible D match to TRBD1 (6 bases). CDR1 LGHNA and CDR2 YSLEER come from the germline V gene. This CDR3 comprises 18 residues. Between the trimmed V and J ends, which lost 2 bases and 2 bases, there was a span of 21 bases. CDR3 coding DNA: TGCGCCAGCAGCCAAAGACTCCAATCAGGGACAATTCAAGAGACCCAGTACTTC. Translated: CASSQRLQSGTIQETQYF.

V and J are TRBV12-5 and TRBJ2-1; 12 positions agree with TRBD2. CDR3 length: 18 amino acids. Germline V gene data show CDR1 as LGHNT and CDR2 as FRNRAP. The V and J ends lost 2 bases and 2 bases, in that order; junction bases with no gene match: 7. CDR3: CASGLRASGRAPYNEQFF. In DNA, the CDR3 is TGTGCTAGTGGTTTGCGGGCTAGCGGGAGGGCTCCCTACAATGAGCAGTTCTTC.

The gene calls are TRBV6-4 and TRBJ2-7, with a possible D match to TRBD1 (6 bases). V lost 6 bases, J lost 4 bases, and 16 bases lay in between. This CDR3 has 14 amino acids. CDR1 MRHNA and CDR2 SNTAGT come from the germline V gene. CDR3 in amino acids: CASREDRKRYEQYF. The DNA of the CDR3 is TGTGCCAGCAGGGAAGACAGGAAGAGGTACGAGCAGTACTTC.

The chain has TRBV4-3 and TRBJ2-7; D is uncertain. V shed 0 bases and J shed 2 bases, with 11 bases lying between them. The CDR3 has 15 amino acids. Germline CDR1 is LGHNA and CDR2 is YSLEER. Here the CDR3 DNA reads TGCGCCAGCAGCCAAGAATTAACTTTTGCCTACGAGCAGTACTTC. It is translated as CASSQELTFAYEQYF.

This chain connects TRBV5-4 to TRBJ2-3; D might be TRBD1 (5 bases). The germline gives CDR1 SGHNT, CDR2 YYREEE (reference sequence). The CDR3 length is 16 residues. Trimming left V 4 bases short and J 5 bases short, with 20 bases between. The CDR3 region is CASSQGKRITEDTQYF. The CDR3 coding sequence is TGTGCCAGCAGCCAGGGTAAACGTATCACAGAAGATACGCAGTATTTT.

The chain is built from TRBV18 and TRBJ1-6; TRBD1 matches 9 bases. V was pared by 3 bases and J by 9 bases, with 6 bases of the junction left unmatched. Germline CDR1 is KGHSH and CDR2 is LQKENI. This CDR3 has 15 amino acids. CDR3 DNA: TGTGCCAGCTCACCCAGGACAGGGGAAGGTTCACCCCTCCACTTT. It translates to CASSPRTGEGSPLHF.

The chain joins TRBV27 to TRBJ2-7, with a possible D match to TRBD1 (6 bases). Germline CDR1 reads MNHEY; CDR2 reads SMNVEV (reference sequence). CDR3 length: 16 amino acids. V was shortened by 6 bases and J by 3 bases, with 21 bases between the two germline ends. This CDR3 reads CASRPLVQGANYEQYF. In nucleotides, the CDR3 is TGTGCCAGCAGACCATTGGTACAGGGAGCGAACTACGAGCAGTACTTC.

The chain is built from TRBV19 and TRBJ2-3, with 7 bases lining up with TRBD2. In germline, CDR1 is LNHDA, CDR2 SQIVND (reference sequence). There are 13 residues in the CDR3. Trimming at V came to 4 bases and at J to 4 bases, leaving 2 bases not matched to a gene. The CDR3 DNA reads TGTGCCAGTAGTAGCGGGAGCGCAGATACGCAGTATTTT. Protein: CASSSGSADTQYF.

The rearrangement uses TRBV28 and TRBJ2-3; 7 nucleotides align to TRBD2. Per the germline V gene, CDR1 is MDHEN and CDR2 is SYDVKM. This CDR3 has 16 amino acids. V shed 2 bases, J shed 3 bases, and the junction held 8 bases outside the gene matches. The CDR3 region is CASSLIGGFGTDTQYF. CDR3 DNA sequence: TGTGCCAGCAGTTTAATCGGGGGGTTTGGGACAGATACGCAGTATTTT.

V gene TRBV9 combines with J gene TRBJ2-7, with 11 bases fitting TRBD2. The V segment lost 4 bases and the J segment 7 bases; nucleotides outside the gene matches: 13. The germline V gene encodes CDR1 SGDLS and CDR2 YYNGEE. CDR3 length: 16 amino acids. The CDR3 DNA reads TGTGCCAGCAGCACGGGGATAGCGGGAGGGCAATCTGAGCAGTACTTC. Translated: CASSTGIAGGQSEQYF.